The clone carrying this T cell receptor (beta chain) has a handful of counts. The data originate from a study of post-analysis software for immune sequencing data. Researchers reported that TCR beta cDNA libraries carried unique molecular identifiers. Using its own MiXCR run on the PCR reads, TCRdb lists one record per CDR3 protein. The profile shows some 160,000 distinct CDR3 sequences, approximately 35% of them singletons. The CDR3 has 17 amino acids. V was pared by 0 bases and J by 8 bases, with 7 bases of the junction left unmatched. CDR1 is MNHEY, CDR2 SVGEGT, per germline. The chain uses TRBV6-2 or TRBV6-3 and TRBJ2-1, with 13 positions matching TRBD2. This specimen consisted of blood, obtained after autologous hematopoietic stem cell transplantation. The TCR sequence derives from a girl aged 5-17 years with multiple sclerosis. CDR3 loop: CASSYSLGLAGEDEQFF. CDR3 DNA: TGTGCCAGCAGTTACTCCCTAGGACTAGCGGGGGAGGATGAGCAGTTCTTC.